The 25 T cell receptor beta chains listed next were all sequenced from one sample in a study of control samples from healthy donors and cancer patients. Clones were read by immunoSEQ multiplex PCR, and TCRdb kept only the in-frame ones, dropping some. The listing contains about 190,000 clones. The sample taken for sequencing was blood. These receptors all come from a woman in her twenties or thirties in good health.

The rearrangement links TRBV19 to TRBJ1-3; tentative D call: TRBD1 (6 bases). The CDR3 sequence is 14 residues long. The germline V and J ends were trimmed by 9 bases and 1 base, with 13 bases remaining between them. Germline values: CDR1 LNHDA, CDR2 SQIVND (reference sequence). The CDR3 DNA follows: TGTGCCAGCCAAAATACAGGGTCTGGAAACACCATATATTTT. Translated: CASQNTGSGNTIYF.

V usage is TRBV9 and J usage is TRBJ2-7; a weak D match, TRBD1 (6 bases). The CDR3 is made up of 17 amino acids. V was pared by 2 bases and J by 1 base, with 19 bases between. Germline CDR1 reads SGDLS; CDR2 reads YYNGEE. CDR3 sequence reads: CASSVGQGSSRSYEQYF. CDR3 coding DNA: TGTGCCAGCAGCGTGGGGCAGGGGTCGTCCCGTTCCTACGAGCAGTACTTC.

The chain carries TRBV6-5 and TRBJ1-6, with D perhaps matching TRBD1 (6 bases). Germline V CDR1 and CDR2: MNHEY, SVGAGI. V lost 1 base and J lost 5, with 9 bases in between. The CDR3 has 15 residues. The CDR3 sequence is CASSYLDSHNSPLHF. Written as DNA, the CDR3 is TGTGCCAGCAGTTACTTGGACAGTCATAATTCACCCCTCCACTTT.

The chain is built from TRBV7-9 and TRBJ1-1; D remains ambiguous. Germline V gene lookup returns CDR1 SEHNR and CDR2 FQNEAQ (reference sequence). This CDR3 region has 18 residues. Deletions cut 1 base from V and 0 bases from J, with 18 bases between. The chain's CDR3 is CASSLERRARGVNTEAFF. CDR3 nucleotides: TGTGCCAGCAGCTTAGAACGGCGTGCCCGCGGTGTGAACACTGAAGCTTTCTTT.

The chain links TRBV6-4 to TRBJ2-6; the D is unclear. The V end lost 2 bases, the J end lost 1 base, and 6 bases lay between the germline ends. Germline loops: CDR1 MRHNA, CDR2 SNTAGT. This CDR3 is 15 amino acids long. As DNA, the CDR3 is TGTGCCAGCAGTGACCGTAATTCTGGGGCCAACGTCCTGACTTTC. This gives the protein CASSDRNSGANVLTF.

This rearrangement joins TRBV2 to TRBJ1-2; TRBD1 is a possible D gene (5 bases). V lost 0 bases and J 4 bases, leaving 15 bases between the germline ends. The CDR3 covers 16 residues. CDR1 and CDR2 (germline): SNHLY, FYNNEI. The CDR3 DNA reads TGTGCCAGCAGTGAAGCCCGCCACGGGGGAGGCTATGGCTACACCTTC. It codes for CASSEARHGGGYGYTF.

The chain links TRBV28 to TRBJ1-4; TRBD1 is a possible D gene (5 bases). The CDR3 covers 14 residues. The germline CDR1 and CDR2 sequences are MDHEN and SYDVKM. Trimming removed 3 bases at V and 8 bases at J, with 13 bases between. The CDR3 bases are TGTGCCAGCAGTTTGCCGACAGTGGAGGAAAAACTGTTTTTT. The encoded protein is CASSLPTVEEKLFF.

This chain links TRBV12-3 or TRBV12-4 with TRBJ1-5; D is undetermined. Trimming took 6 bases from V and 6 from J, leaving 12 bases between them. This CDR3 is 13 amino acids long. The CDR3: CASRPKTGQPQHF. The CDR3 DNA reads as TGTGCCAGCAGGCCGAAGACGGGTCAGCCCCAGCATTTT.

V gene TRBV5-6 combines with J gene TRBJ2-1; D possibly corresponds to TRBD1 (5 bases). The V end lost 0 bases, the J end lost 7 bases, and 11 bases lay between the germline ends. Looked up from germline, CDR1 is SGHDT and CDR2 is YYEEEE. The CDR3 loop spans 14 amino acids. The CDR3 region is CASSLAQGRNEQFF. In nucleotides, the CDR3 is TGTGCCAGCAGCTTGGCGCAGGGAAGGAATGAGCAGTTCTTC.

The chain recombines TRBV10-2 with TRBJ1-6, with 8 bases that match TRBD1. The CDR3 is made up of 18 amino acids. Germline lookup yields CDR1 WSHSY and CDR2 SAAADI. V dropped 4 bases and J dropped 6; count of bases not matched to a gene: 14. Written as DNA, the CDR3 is TGCGCCAGCAGTGGGGCTCGCGGGCAGGGGGCGCCTAATTCACCCCTCCACTTT. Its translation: CASSGARGQGAPNSPLHF.

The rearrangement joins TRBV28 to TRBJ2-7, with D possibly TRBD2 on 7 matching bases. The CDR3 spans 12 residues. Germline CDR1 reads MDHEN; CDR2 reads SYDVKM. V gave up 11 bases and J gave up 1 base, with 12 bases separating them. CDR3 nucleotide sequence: TGTGCCGGCGGGGGCTCATCCTACGAGCAGTACTTC. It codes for CAGGGSSYEQYF.

The CDR3 DNA reads TGTGCCACCAGTGATCGGGGATACACAGATACGCAGTATTTT. Protein: CATSDRGYTDTQYF. This chain joins TRBV24-1 and TRBJ2-3; possibly TRBD2 for D (5 bases). Germline CDR1 KGHDR, CDR2 SFDVKD. Deletions cut 3 bases from V and 2 bases from J, with 8 bases between. CDR3 length equals 14 residues.

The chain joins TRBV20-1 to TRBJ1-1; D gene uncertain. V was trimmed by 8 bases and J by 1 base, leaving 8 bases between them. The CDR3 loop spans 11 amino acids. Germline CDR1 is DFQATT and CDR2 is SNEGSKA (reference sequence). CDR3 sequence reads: CSYSRNTEAFF. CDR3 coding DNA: TGCAGTTACTCACGGAACACTGAAGCTTTCTTT.

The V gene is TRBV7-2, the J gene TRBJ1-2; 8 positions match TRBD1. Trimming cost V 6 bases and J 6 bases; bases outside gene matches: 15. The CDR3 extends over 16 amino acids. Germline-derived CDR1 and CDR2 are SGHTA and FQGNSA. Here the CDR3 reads CASSQNGQGYLDGYTF. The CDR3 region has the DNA TGTGCCAGCAGTCAAAATGGACAGGGTTACCTCGATGGCTACACCTTC.

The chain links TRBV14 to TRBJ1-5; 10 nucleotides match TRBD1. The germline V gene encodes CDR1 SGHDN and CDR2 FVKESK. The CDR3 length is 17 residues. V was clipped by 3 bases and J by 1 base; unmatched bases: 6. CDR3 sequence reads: CASSHPGTGDSNQPQHF. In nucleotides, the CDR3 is TGTGCCAGCAGCCATCCCGGGACAGGGGACAGCAATCAGCCCCAGCATTTT.

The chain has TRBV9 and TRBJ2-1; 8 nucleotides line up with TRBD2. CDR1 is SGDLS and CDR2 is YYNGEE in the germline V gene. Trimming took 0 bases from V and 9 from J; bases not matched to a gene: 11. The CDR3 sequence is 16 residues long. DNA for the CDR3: TGTGCCAGCAGCGTAGGTCATCGGGGGGGCTTCATTGAGCAGTTCTTC. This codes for CASSVGHRGGFIEQFF.

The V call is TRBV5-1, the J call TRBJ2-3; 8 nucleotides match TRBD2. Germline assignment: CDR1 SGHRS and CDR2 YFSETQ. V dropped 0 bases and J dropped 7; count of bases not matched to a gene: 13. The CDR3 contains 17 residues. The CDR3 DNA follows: TGCGCCAGCAGCTTGGAGGTCGGGGGGGCCCTCGGAAATACGCAGTATTTT. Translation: CASSLEVGGALGNTQYF.

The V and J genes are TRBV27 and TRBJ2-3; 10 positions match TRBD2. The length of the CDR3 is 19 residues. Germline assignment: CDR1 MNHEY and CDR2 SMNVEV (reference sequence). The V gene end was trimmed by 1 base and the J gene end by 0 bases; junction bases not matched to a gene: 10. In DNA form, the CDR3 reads TGTGCCAGCAGTTTATGGGTAGCGGGGGGTCGCCAGAGCACAGATACGCAGTATTTT. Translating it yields CASSLWVAGGRQSTDTQYF.

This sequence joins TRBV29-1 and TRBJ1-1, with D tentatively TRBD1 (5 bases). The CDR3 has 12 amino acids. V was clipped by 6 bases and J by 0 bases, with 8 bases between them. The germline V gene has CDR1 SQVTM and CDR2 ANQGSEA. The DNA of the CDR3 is TGCAGCGTCGACAGAATGAACACTGAAGCTTTCTTT. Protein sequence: CSVDRMNTEAFF. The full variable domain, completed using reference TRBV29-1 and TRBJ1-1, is SAVISQKPSRDICQRGTSLTIQCQVDSQVTMMFWYRQQPGQSLTLIATANQGSEATYESGFVIDKFPISRPNLTFSTLTVSNMSPEDSSIYLCSVDRMNTEAFFGQGTRLTVV.

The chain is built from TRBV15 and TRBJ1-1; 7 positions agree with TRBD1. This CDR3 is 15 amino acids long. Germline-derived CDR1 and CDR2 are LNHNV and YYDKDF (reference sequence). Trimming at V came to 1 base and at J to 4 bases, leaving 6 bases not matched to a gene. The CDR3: CATSRGQGLITEAFF. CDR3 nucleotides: TGTGCCACCAGCAGAGGACAGGGTTTAATCACTGAAGCTTTCTTT.

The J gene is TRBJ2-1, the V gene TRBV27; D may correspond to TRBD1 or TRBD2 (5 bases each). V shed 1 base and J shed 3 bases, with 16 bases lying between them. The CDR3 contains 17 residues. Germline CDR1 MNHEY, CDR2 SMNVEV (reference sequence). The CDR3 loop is CASSLYKRGMGYNEQFF. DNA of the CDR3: TGTGCCAGCAGTTTATATAAGAGGGGAATGGGCTACAATGAGCAGTTCTTC.

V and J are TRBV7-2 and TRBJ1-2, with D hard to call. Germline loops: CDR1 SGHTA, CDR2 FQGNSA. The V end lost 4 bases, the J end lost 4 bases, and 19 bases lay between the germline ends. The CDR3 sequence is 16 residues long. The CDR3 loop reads CASSSIALVAGYGYTF. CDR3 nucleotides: TGTGCCAGCAGCTCAATTGCCTTGGTGGCTGGCTATGGCTACACCTTC.

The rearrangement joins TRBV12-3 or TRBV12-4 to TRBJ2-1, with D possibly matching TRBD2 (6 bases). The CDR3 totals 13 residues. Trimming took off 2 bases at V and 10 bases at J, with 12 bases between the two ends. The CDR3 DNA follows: TGTGCCAGCAGTTTATGGGCGGGGAAGGAGCAGTTCTTC. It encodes CASSLWAGKEQFF.

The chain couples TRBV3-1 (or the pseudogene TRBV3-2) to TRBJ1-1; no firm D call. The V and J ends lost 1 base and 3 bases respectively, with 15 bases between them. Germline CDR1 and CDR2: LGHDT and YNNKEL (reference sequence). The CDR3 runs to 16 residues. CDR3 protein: CASSQVLTYFDTEAFF. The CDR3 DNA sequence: TGTGCCAGCAGCCAAGTCCTTACGTACTTCGACACTGAAGCTTTCTTT.

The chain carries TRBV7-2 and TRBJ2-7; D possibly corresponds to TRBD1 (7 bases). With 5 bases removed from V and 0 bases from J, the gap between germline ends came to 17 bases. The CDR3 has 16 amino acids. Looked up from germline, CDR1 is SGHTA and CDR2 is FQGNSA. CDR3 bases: TGTGCCAGCAGCCCGGGCAGACAGGGAGGCTCCTACGAGCAGTACTTC. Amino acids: CASSPGRQGGSYEQYF.